This is a list of T cell receptor beta chains from one sample in a study of Tregs in tolerant kidney transplant recipients. The table came from immunoSEQ multiplex PCR; TCRdb's copy has only in-frame clones and leaves some out. The sample yields roughly 80,000 clones, 98% seen once. The starting material was CD4+ T cells from blood, obtained before the transplant. The receptors originated from a human donor who received a combined kidney and bone marrow transplant. The CDR3 runs from the conserved cysteine through the conserved F or W. Each record gives: V gene, clone size, J gene, D gene, CDR3 DNA, CDR3 protein. A D gene is named only where the DNA matches it firmly. Clone size is stated in some rows and not others, as once, few, many or a class when expanded.

v_gene: TRBV7-8; abundance: -; j_gene: TRBJ1-2; d_gene: -; CDR3nt: TGTGCCAGCAGCCTGTCTCAAGTCCGGGGCTACACCTTC; CDR3aa: CASSLSQVRGYTF
v_gene: TRBV5-1; abundance: -; j_gene: TRBJ2-5; d_gene: TRBD1; CDR3nt: TGCGCCAGCAGCCCCGGGACAGGAGAGACCCAGTACTTC; CDR3aa: CASSPGTGETQYF
v_gene: TRBV21-1; abundance: -; j_gene: TRBJ2-4; d_gene: -; CDR3nt: TGTGCCAGCAGCAAAGATCTTCGCTTTAGGACAGGGGGGGACATTCAGTACTTC; CDR3aa: CASSKDLRFRTGGDIQYF
v_gene: TRBV18; abundance: -; j_gene: TRBJ2-2; d_gene: TRBD2; CDR3nt: TGTGCCAGCTCACCGTCCTTGAGCGGGGACACCGGGGAGCTGTTTTTT; CDR3aa: CASSPSLSGDTGELFF
v_gene: TRBV6-6; abundance: -; j_gene: TRBJ2-4; d_gene: -; CDR3nt: TGTGCCAGCAGATTTGGAGAGGCGGGGAGGAACATTCAGTACTTC; CDR3aa: CASRFGEAGRNIQYF
v_gene: TRBV28; abundance: -; j_gene: TRBJ1-6; d_gene: TRBD1; CDR3nt: TGTGCCAGCAGGGGCCCGGGACAGAATAATTCACCCCTCCACTTT; CDR3aa: CASRGPGQNNSPLHF
v_gene: TRBV5-6; abundance: few; j_gene: TRBJ1-4; d_gene: -; CDR3nt: TGTGCCAGCAGCCTCGCCGAGGGACATCCTAATGAAAAACTGTTTTTT; CDR3aa: CASSLAEGHPNEKLFF
v_gene: TRBV9; abundance: -; j_gene: TRBJ2-7; d_gene: -; CDR3nt: TGTGCCAGCAGCAACCGACTAGAGCAAGAGCAGTACTTC; CDR3aa: CASSNRLEQEQYF
v_gene: TRBV5-1; abundance: -; j_gene: TRBJ2-3; d_gene: -; CDR3nt: TGCGCCAGCAGTGGTCAGTCCTCTAGCACAGATACGCAGTATTTT; CDR3aa: CASSGQSSSTDTQYF
v_gene: TRBV5-4; abundance: once; j_gene: TRBJ1-6; d_gene: -; CDR3nt: TGTGCCAGCAGCTTGATTCAGGGTAATAATTCACCCCTCCACTTT; CDR3aa: CASSLIQGNNSPLHF
v_gene: TRBV5-4; abundance: -; j_gene: TRBJ2-7; d_gene: TRBD2; CDR3nt: TGTGCCAGCAGCTCGGATTATAGCGGGAGGTTAGGGTACGAGCAGTACTTC; CDR3aa: CASSSDYSGRLGYEQYF
v_gene: TRBV7-6; abundance: once; j_gene: TRBJ1-5; d_gene: TRBD1; CDR3nt: TGTGCCAGCAGCTTAGCGCCGGGGGGGGACAGTCGGGGTCAGCCCCAGCATTTT; CDR3aa: CASSLAPGGDSRGQPQHF
v_gene: TRBV11-3; abundance: once; j_gene: TRBJ2-7; d_gene: -; CDR3nt: TGTGCCAGCAGCCCCCGCGGGAACGAGCAGTACTTC; CDR3aa: CASSPRGNEQYF
v_gene: TRBV11-2; abundance: -; j_gene: TRBJ1-1; d_gene: -; CDR3nt: TGTGCCAGCAGCTTAGATCGGGGCACTGAAGCTTTCTTT; CDR3aa: CASSLDRGTEAFF
v_gene: TRBV30; abundance: -; j_gene: TRBJ2-5; d_gene: -; CDR3nt: TGTGCCTGGAGTTTCGAGGAGACCCAGTACTTC; CDR3aa: CAWSFEETQYF
v_gene: TRBV5-5; abundance: once; j_gene: TRBJ2-3; d_gene: -; CDR3nt: TGTGCCAGCAGCTTCTCAGTAATCACAGATACGCAGTATTTT; CDR3aa: CASSFSVITDTQYF
v_gene: TRBV2; abundance: -; j_gene: TRBJ2-1; d_gene: TRBD2; CDR3nt: TGTGCCAGCAGTGTCTTTACTAGCGGGAGTCGTGAGCAGTTCTTC; CDR3aa: CASSVFTSGSREQFF